These 13 T cell receptor beta chains share one sample of origin, sequenced in a study of T cell responses to AZD1222 COVID-19 vaccine. Profiled with immunoSEQ multiplex PCR; TCRdb holds only in-frame clones, not every one. The data contain 65,000 to 85,000 clones, approximately 90% of them singletons. Material: peripheral blood, obtained on day 0 of AZD1222 vaccination. These receptors all stem from an adult in good health.

The chain couples TRBV24-1 to TRBJ1-5, with D possibly being TRBD1 (5 bases). V was trimmed by 6 bases and J by 6 bases, leaving 11 bases between them. The CDR3 sequence is 13 residues long. CDR1 KGHDR and CDR2 SFDVKD come from the germline V gene. The CDR3 here is CATSPGPGQPQHF. In DNA form, the CDR3 reads TGTGCCACCAGTCCGGGGCCGGGTCAGCCCCAGCATTTT.

J is TRBJ2-7 and V is TRBV5-1; TRBD2 aligns across 9 bases. The V and J ends lost 3 bases and 7 bases, in that order; junction bases with no gene match: 11. This CDR3 spans 15 amino acids. In germline, CDR1 is SGHRS, CDR2 YFSETQ. Here the CDR3 reads CASSSTGAGGLEQYF. The CDR3 DNA reads as TGCGCCAGCAGCTCCACTGGGGCGGGGGGGTTGGAGCAGTACTTC. Complete variable domain (other parts from reference TRBV5-1 and TRBJ2-7): KAGVTQTPRYLIKTRGQQVTLSCSPISGHRSVSWYQQTPGQGLQFLFEYFSETQRNKGNFPGRFSGRQFSNSRSEMNVSTLELGDSALYLCASSSTGAGGLEQYFGPGTRLTVT.

This rearrangement joins TRBV27 to TRBJ1-1, with D hard to call. CDR3 size: 13 residues. Trimming took 5 bases from V and 4 from J, leaving 11 bases between them. Germline assignment: CDR1 MNHEY and CDR2 SMNVEV (reference sequence). This CDR3 is CASSDTVGTEAFF. The DNA of the CDR3 is TGTGCCAGCAGTGACACCGTGGGCACTGAAGCTTTCTTT.

The chain couples TRBV9 to TRBJ2-7; 8 bases fit TRBD1. Germline CDR1 reads SGDLS; CDR2 reads YYNGEE. The CDR3 loop spans 16 amino acids. V was pared by 0 bases and J by 0 bases, with 5 bases of the junction left unmatched. The CDR3 nucleotides are TGTGCCAGCAGCGTAGGGACAGGGCCTAGCTCCTACGAGCAGTACTTC. Translation gives CASSVGTGPSSYEQYF.

The rearrangement uses TRBV18 and TRBJ1-6; 7 nucleotides line up with TRBD1. V gave up 1 base and J gave up 7 bases; unmatched junction bases: 4. Germline V CDR1 and CDR2: KGHSH, LQKENI. This CDR3 contains 15 residues. CDR3 region: CASSPQQGENSPLHF. The CDR3 DNA follows: TGTGCCAGCTCACCACAGCAGGGGGAGAATTCACCCCTCCACTTT.

The V and J genes are TRBV4-1 and TRBJ1-1; the match to TRBD1 covers 8 bases. The CDR3 length is 13 residues. The germline V gene encodes CDR1 MGHRA and CDR2 YSYEKL. V was pared by 4 bases and J by 10 bases, with 8 bases of the junction left unmatched. The CDR3 coding sequence is TGCGCCAGCAGCCTGATGGGACAGGCGGGAGCTTTCTTT. Protein product: CASSLMGQAGAFF.

The V gene is TRBV19, the J gene TRBJ2-3; perhaps TRBD2 as D (6 bases). This CDR3 region has 14 residues. Germline lookup yields CDR1 LNHDA and CDR2 SQIVND (reference sequence). The germline V and J ends were trimmed by 4 bases and 6 bases, with 14 bases remaining between them. In nucleotides, the CDR3 is TGTGCCAGTAGTACGGGACTGGCCATGGATACGCAGTATTTT. Its protein product is CASSTGLAMDTQYF. The full variable domain, in which reference TRBV19 and TRBJ2-3 provide the parts outside the CDR3, is DGGITQSPKYLFRKEGQNVTLSCEQNLNHDAMYWYRQDPGQGLRLIYYSQIVNDFQKGDIAEGYSVSREKKESFPLTVTSAQKNPTAFYLCASSTGLAMDTQYFGPGTRLTVL.

The rearrangement links TRBV9 to TRBJ2-3; D uncertain. Germline lookup yields CDR1 SGDLS and CDR2 YYNGEE. The V end was cut by 0 bases, the J end by 4 bases, with 0 bases between. The CDR3 length is 11 residues. The CDR3 DNA reads as TGTGCCAGCAGCGTAGCAGATACGCAGTATTTT. Protein product: CASSVADTQYF.

V and J are TRBV10-1 and TRBJ2-1; D is perhaps TRBD1 (5 bases). The CDR3 is made up of 18 amino acids. V shed 9 bases and J shed 0 bases, with 24 bases lying between them. The germline CDR1 and CDR2 sequences are WNHNN and SYGVQD (reference sequence). CDR3 sequence (DNA): TGCGCCAGGACCTTTCGTTTGCTTACAGGAAGCTCCTACAATGAGCAGTTCTTC. Translation: CARTFRLLTGSSYNEQFF.

The V and J genes are TRBV28 and TRBJ2-5, with D perhaps matching TRBD1 (5 bases). Germline CDR1 and CDR2: MDHEN and SYDVKM. The V gene lost 2 bases and the J gene lost 3 bases, with 19 bases spanning the gap. This CDR3 comprises 17 residues. The CDR3 DNA follows: TGTGCCAGCAGTTTACCCCTACAGGAGAAACCCAAAGAGACCCAGTACTTC. Translation gives CASSLPLQEKPKETQYF.

This clone was observed once. The chain recombines TRBV28 with TRBJ2-7, with D unresolved. CDR1 is MDHEN, CDR2 SYDVKM, per germline. This CDR3 region has 14 residues. The V end lost 3 bases, the J end lost 2 bases, and 11 bases lay between the germline ends. The CDR3 DNA follows: TGTGCCAGCAGTTTGGTAGGTTTAACCTACGAGCAGTACTTC. Translation: CASSLVGLTYEQYF.

V gene TRBV29-1 combines with J gene TRBJ1-2; D gene ambiguous. From germline, CDR1 is SQVTM and CDR2 ANQGSEA. V lost 2 bases, J lost 3 bases, and 7 bases lay in between. This CDR3 comprises 12 residues. CDR3 sequence reads: CSVEHTDYGYTF. CDR3 nucleotides: TGCAGCGTTGAACACACTGACTATGGCTACACCTTC.

This chain connects TRBV10-3 to TRBJ2-3, with TRBD1 identical over 9 bases. Germline lookup yields CDR1 ENHRY and CDR2 SYGVKD. The CDR3 runs to 15 residues. J was trimmed by 4 bases and V by 7 bases; bases with no gene match: 9. CDR3 sequence: CAIKRTGAGADTQYF. As DNA, the CDR3 is TGTGCCATCAAACGGACAGGGGCGGGAGCAGATACGCAGTATTTT.